Presented here are 9 T cell receptor beta chains from one specimen sequenced in a study of tumor-infiltrating lymphocytes in primary liver carcinoma. Co-extracted RNA and DNA came from around 18-30 mg of unsorted bulk tissue. Total RNA (around 500 ng) served as template for TCR beta cDNA synthesis primed by a constant-region primer. ARM-PCR, slightly modified, supplied the TCR beta libraries through three nested multiplex PCR rounds. The study ran its first two PCR rounds for 9 to 10 cycles each, using TRBV1-TRBV30 forward primers and a C-beta reverse primer. TCRdb fed the multiplex PCR reads into MiXCR, producing one record per CDR3 protein. The sample holds roughly 80,000 distinct CDR3 sequences; 55% to 85% are singletons and the top ten take 15% to 20%. Input material: liver tumor tissue from sampling region 1. Noted subset: tumor region T1, superior pole. Receptors were obtained from a man aged 35 to 55 with primary liver carcinoma and hepatitis B virus infection.

This chain connects TRBV28 to TRBJ2-5; D may be TRBD1 (5 bases). V was shortened by 9 bases and J by 5 bases, with 22 bases between the two germline ends. The CDR3 has 15 residues. Germline CDR1 MDHEN, CDR2 SYDVKM. The CDR3 nucleotides are TGTGCCAGTACCGACAGAAGGACATCATGGGAGACCCAGTACTTC. It is translated as CASTDRRTSWETQYF.

The table lists this clonotype with a count of one. The junction shows a germline mismatch at one end, possibly a read error. This chain links TRBV28 with TRBJ2-7; 8 bases agree with TRBD2. The CDR3 contains 15 residues. Germline values: CDR1 MDHEN, CDR2 SYDVKM. Written as DNA, the CDR3 is TGTCCCAGCAGTTTGAGCCTAGCGGGTGCATACGAGCAGTACTTC. Translation gives CPSSLSLAGAYEQYF.

The genes are TRBV6-5 and TRBJ1-2; unclear D gene. There are 15 residues in the CDR3. Trimming removed 5 bases from V and 0 bases from J, with 13 bases in between. Germline assignment: CDR1 MNHEY and CDR2 SVGAGI. CDR3 in amino acids: CASSVRSSPNYGYTF. As DNA, the CDR3 is TGTGCCAGCAGTGTGAGGAGTTCGCCTAACTATGGCTACACCTTC.

This clonotype was picked up one time. Germline and junction disagree at one end, which may indicate a read error. The CDR3 DNA sequence: TGTGCCTGCAGCTTATCTCTAGCCTACAATGGGCAATTCTTC. It specifies CACSLSLAYNGQFF. V gene TRBV11-2 combines with J gene TRBJ2-1; possible D gene TRBD2, 5 bases. The CDR3 contains 14 residues. Germline-derived CDR1 and CDR2 are SGHAT and FQNNGV.

A note on this clonotype: The junction departs from the called germline gene at one end, perhaps through a read error. The V and J genes are TRBV4-1 and TRBJ1-2; TRBD1 is a possible D gene (5 bases). The CDR3 is 19 residues long. Germline CDR1 is MGHRA and CDR2 is YSYEKL. CDR3 region: CTSSQGRGREWITNYGYTF. As DNA, the CDR3 is TGCACCAGCAGCCAAGGTCGGGGACGTGAGTGGATTACTAACTATGGCTACACATTC.

In regard to this clonotype: The final CDR3 position lacks the conserved phenylalanine or tryptophan, pointing to a likely read error. This chain connects TRBV7-9 to TRBJ2-7; D uncertain. Trimming removed 1 base from V and 2 bases from J, with 12 bases in between. This CDR3 is built from 15 residues. The germline gives CDR1 SEHNR, CDR2 FQNEAQ (reference sequence). CDR3 protein: CASSLESARTYEQYL. The CDR3 region has the DNA TGTGCCAGCAGCTTAGAATCAGCAAGGACCTACGAGCAGTACTTG.

Details on this clonotype: One junction end does not reproduce the germline sequence, and a read error may be involved. The V gene is TRBV5-1, the J gene TRBJ2-5; 7 positions match TRBD1. This CDR3 is built from 15 residues. Germline V lookup: CDR1 SGHRS, CDR2 YFSETQ. The DNA of the CDR3 is TGCGCCAGCAGCTCGTCGCCACAGGGGTTCGAGATCCAGTACTTC. Translation gives CASSSSPQGFEIQYF.

With respect to this clonotype: At one end the junction does not follow the germline gene, possibly because of a read error. J is TRBJ1-5 and V is TRBV7-9; possible D gene TRBD1, 5 bases. The CDR3 covers 15 residues. The germline gives CDR1 SEHNR, CDR2 FQNEAQ (reference sequence). CDR3: CASSFSGGLGQPHHF. The CDR3 DNA reads as TGTGCCAGCAGCTTCAGCGGGGGTTTGGGTCAGCCCCATCATTTC.

As concerns this clonotype: A read error may be the cause here, since a much bigger clone is one base away. The V and J genes are TRBV20-1 and TRBJ2-3, with D possibly TRBD1 on 5 matching bases. The V and J ends lost 8 bases and 2 bases respectively, with 11 bases between them. The germline gives CDR1 DFQATT, CDR2 SNEGSKA (reference sequence). The CDR3 extends over 12 amino acids. As DNA, the CDR3 is TGCAGTACCAAGACAGTCACAGATACGCAGTATTTT. Its translation is CSTKTVTDTQYF.